This record looks at one T cell receptor (beta chain) sequence and its context. As yet, its antigen is unknown. Unmatched junction bases numbered 7, after V lost 5 bases and J lost 0 bases. Germline CDR1 is DFQATT and CDR2 is SNEGSKA (reference sequence). The CDR3 is 17 residues long. These data belong to a study of response to subunit inactivated influenza vaccine. TCRdb analysed the RT-PCR reads with MiXCR anew, one entry per CDR3 protein. The sample carries 300,000 to 350,000 distinct CDR3 sequences, about a fifth recorded once. Regarding the study as a whole: Each seasonal influenza vaccination recruits few new T cells, the authors suggested.

Specimen: PBMCs from blood, collected 21 months after vaccination. The clonotype originates from a man between 50 and 75 years old who received an inactivated influenza vaccine. The rearrangement joins TRBV20-1 to TRBJ2-3; the match to TRBD2 covers 14 bases. The CDR3 protein is CSAGGLAGGISTDTQYF. The CDR3 nucleotides are TGCAGTGCTGGCGGACTAGCGGGGGGCATTAGCACAGATACGCAGTATTTT.